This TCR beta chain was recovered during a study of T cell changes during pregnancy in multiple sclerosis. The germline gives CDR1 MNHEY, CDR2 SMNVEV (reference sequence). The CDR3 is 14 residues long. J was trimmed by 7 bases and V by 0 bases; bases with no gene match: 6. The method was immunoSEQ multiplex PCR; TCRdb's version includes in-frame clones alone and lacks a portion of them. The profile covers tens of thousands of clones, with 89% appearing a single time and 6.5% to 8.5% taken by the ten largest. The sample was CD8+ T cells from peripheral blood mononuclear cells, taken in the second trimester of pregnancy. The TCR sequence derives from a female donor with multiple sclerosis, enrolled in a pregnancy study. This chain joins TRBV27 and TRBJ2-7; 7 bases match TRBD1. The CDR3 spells CASSLSGGRREQYF. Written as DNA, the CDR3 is TGTGCCAGCAGTTTATCAGGGGGCCGGCGTGAGCAGTACTTC.